The 23 T cell receptor beta chains reported below all come from one sample, sequenced in a study of CD8 T cells in ankylosing spondylitis. TCRdb called the 5' RACE reads again in MiXCR, with one record for every CDR3 protein. Found here are 85,000 to 100,000 distinct CDR3 sequences, approximately 9% of them singletons; the top ten hold under 6%. The specimen was blood, either unsorted or a sorted T cell fraction (not recorded which). The source is a male donor with ankylosing spondylitis or in good health (not recorded which).

This clonotype was counted many times. V and J are TRBV5-1 and TRBJ2-7, with D perhaps TRBD2 (5 bases). The V gene's germline CDR1 is SGHRS and CDR2 YFSETQ. V lost 4 bases, J lost 6 bases, and 11 bases lay in between. The CDR3 has 12 amino acids. This CDR3 reads CASSLAGGEQYF. CDR3 coding DNA: TGCGCCAGCAGCCTCGCGGGTGGCGAGCAGTACTTC.

This clonotype was observed many times. The chain is built from TRBV20-1 and TRBJ2-1, with 8 bases that match TRBD2. V lost 6 bases and J lost 0; bases outside the gene matches: 16. The CDR3 runs to 18 residues. Germline CDR1 reads DFQATT; CDR2 reads SNEGSKA (reference sequence). CDR3 protein: CSADRIAGYSSSYNEQFF. The CDR3 DNA reads TGCAGTGCCGACCGCATAGCGGGGTATTCCTCCTCCTACAATGAGCAGTTCTTC.

This clonotype was detected a few times. The chain couples TRBV7-9 to TRBJ2-3, with a possible D match to TRBD2 (5 bases). Trimming left V 8 bases short and J 6 bases short, with 12 bases between. This CDR3 has 12 amino acids. The germline gives CDR1 SEHNR, CDR2 FQNEAQ (reference sequence). CDR3 sequence reads: CASCVEGDTQYF. CDR3 coding DNA: TGTGCCAGCTGCGTAGAGGGCGATACGCAGTATTTT.

This clonotype was observed many times. The chain is built from TRBV19 and TRBJ1-2; D unresolved. Germline CDR1 reads LNHDA; CDR2 reads SQIVND (reference sequence). Trimming removed 6 bases from V and 5 bases from J, with 19 bases in between. The CDR3 covers 15 residues. The CDR3 coding sequence is TGTGCCAGTAGCTTCTCCGAGAGGCTTAATTATGGCTACACCTTC. It encodes CASSFSERLNYGYTF.

In its sample, this clonotype was seen many times. The chain employs TRBV12-3 or TRBV12-4 and TRBJ2-5; 9 nucleotides match TRBD1. CDR3 size: 17 residues. Trimming took 6 bases from V and 1 from J; bases not matched to a gene: 12. The CDR3 nucleotides read TGTGCCAGCAGAATCATCGGACAGGGGATTGTCCAAGAGACCCAGTACTTC. The encoded protein is CASRIIGQGIVQETQYF.

The sample holds a few counts of this clonotype. The gene calls are TRBV7-9 and TRBJ1-2, with a weak D call TRBD1 (6 bases). The CDR3 contains 14 residues. Germline V CDR1 and CDR2: SEHNR, FQNEAQ (reference sequence). The germline V and J ends were trimmed by 7 bases and 2 bases, with 14 bases remaining between them. The CDR3 sequence: CASTLGAGNYGYTF. The CDR3 DNA reads as TGTGCCAGCACCCTGGGGGCAGGGAACTATGGCTACACCTTC.

This chain connects TRBV7-9 to TRBJ1-1; no clear D. Trimming left V 8 bases short and J 9 bases short, with 16 bases between. Germline V gene sequence: CDR1 SEHNR, CDR2 FQNEAQ (reference sequence). The CDR3 runs 12 residues. The CDR3 spells CASGAVQSQAFF. The CDR3, as DNA: TGTGCCAGCGGCGCCGTCCAGAGTCAAGCTTTCTTT. Drawing the rest from reference TRBV7-9 and TRBJ1-1, the complete variable domain is DTGVSQNPRHKITKRGQNVTFRCDPISEHNRLYWYRQTLGQGPEFLTYFQNEAQLEKSRLLSDRFSAERPKGSFSTLEIQRTEQGDSAMYLCASGAVQSQAFFGQGTRLTVV.

This clonotype was counted ten times or more. The rearrangement uses TRBV29-1 and TRBJ1-6; no reliable D call. Looked up from germline, CDR1 is SQVTM and CDR2 is ANQGSEA. This CDR3 has 13 amino acids. The ends were cut back, 0 bases at V and 8 bases at J, with 8 bases in the middle. Written as DNA, the CDR3 is TGCAGCGTTGAAGAGACCCAAGATTCACCCCTCCACTTT. Its translation: CSVEETQDSPLHF. The variable domain in full, with the rest retrieved from reference TRBV29-1 and TRBJ1-6, is SAVISQKPSRDICQRGTSLTIQCQVDSQVTMMFWYRQQPGQSLTLIATANQGSEATYESGFVIDKFPISRPNLTFSTLTVSNMSPEDSSIYLCSVEETQDSPLHFGNGTRLTVT.

There are many counts of this clonotype. J is TRBJ2-1 and V is TRBV29-1; TRBD1 matches at 12 bases. There are 13 residues in the CDR3. The V gene's germline CDR1 is SQVTM and CDR2 ANQGSEA. V trimming: 4 bases; J trimming: 8 bases; junction bases outside the gene matches: 3. The CDR3 reads CSVGGTGGYEQFF. The CDR3 nucleotides read TGCAGCGTTGGAGGGACAGGGGGCTATGAGCAGTTCTTC.

The sample holds many counts of this clonotype. This chain uses TRBV7-2 with TRBJ1-1; D might be TRBD1 (6 bases). V was clipped by 5 bases and J by 3 bases, with 13 bases between them. Germline lookup yields CDR1 SGHTA and CDR2 FQGNSA. The CDR3 contains 14 residues. In nucleotides, the CDR3 is TGTGCCAGCAGCGTTCAGGGGCGGGACACTGAAGCTTTCTTT. Translated, it gives CASSVQGRDTEAFF.

This clonotype was seen repeatedly, ten times or more. This sequence joins TRBV2 and TRBJ2-3; 7 nucleotides align to TRBD1. The CDR3 contains 14 residues. Per germline, CDR1 SNHLY and CDR2 FYNNEI. V was clipped by 2 bases and J by 8 bases; unmatched bases: 7. The CDR3 DNA reads as TGTGCCAGCAGTGAAACGGTAGGGGGCGGTACGCAGTATTTT. This gives the protein CASSETVGGGTQYF. Filled out from reference TRBV2 and TRBJ2-3, the complete variable domain reads EPEVTQTPSHQVTQMGQEVILRCVPISNHLYFYWYRQILGQKVEFLVSFYNNEISEKSEIFDDQFSVERPDGSNFTLKIRSTKLEDSAMYFCASSETVGGGTQYFGPGTRLTVL.

This clonotype has only a few counts. This sequence joins TRBV4-2 and TRBJ1-1, with 7 bases fitting TRBD1. In germline, CDR1 is LGHNA, CDR2 YNFKEQ. The CDR3 runs 17 residues. The junction had 10 bases not matched to a gene; V was cut back by 1 base and J by 2 bases. The CDR3 loop reads CASSQAGGYGLNTEAFF. CDR3 sequence (DNA): TGTGCCAGCAGCCAAGCAGGGGGGTATGGGTTAAACACTGAAGCTTTCTTT.

As to this clonotype: A much bigger clone sits one base away, suggesting this may be a read error. V and J are TRBV5-1 and TRBJ1-1; a possible D gene is TRBD1 (5 bases). Germline loops: CDR1 SGHRS, CDR2 YFSETQ. Trimming removed 0 bases from V and 3 bases from J, with 15 bases in between. The length of the CDR3 is 16 residues. This chain's CDR3 is CASSLAPGNMDTEAFF. For the CDR3, the DNA is TGCGCCAGCAGCTTGGCCCCAGGGAACATGGACACTGAAGCTTTCTTT.

To note about this clonotype: With a much larger clone just one base away, this may be a read error. The chain links TRBV5-6 to TRBJ1-2, with a weak D call TRBD1 (6 bases). The germline V and J ends were trimmed by 0 bases and 7 bases, with 25 bases remaining between them. In germline, CDR1 is SGHDT, CDR2 YYEEEE. This CDR3 spans 18 amino acids. As DNA, the CDR3 is TGTGCCAGCAGCTTGGATGTTGTTGGGGGGGGCGCGAGCTGTGGCTACACCTTC. It is translated as CASSLDVVGGGASCGYTF.

The sample holds a few counts of this clonotype. The rearrangement uses TRBV7-2 and TRBJ1-5; D may be TRBD1 (5 bases). The CDR3 totals 16 residues. Germline CDR1 reads SGHTA; CDR2 reads FQGNSA. V dropped 2 bases and J dropped 7 bases, with 18 bases sitting between them. CDR3 nucleotide sequence: TGTGCCAGCAGCTTAACGTTCGGGGGGGTGGGGCAGCCCCAGCATTTT. It encodes CASSLTFGGVGQPQHF.

This clonotype has ten or more counts. At one end the junction does not follow the germline gene, possibly because of a read error. The genes are TRBV20-1 and TRBJ2-7; D possibly corresponds to TRBD2 (6 bases). The germline V gene encodes CDR1 DFQATT and CDR2 SNEGSKA (reference sequence). The CDR3 totals 13 residues. CDR3 nucleotides: TGCAGTGCTACCACCGGGACTTCCTACGAGCGGTACTTC. Its translation is CSATTGTSYERYF.

This clonotype was detected ten times or more. The chain links TRBV20-1 to TRBJ2-7, with 13 bases identical to TRBD2. The CDR3 is 17 amino acids. The germline V gene has CDR1 DFQATT and CDR2 SNEGSKA (reference sequence). J gave up 3 bases and V 0 bases, and 8 bases lay outside the gene matches. CDR3 loop: CSARDPRTSGGLYEQYF. DNA of the CDR3: TGCAGTGCTAGAGATCCCCGGACTAGCGGGGGCCTCTACGAGCAGTACTTC.

The V gene is TRBV5-6, the J gene TRBJ2-5, with D maybe TRBD2 (6 bases). Germline V gene lookup returns CDR1 SGHDT and CDR2 YYEEEE. The CDR3 runs to 17 residues. Trimming took 3 bases from V and 1 from J, leaving 19 bases between them. The DNA of the CDR3 is TGTGCCAGCAGCTCGTATACCGGGACTCCGCCCCAAGAGACCCAGTACTTC. Amino acids: CASSSYTGTPPQETQYF.

This clonotype has ten or more counts. The chain couples TRBV5-1 to TRBJ1-1; perhaps TRBD1 as D (6 bases). The germline V and J ends were trimmed by 4 bases and 4 bases, with 11 bases remaining between them. In germline, CDR1 is SGHRS, CDR2 YFSETQ. The CDR3 contains 13 residues. The CDR3 reads CASSRTDLTEAFF. In DNA, the CDR3 is TGCGCCAGCAGCCGGACAGACCTCACTGAAGCTTTCTTT.

This clonotype was picked up many times. The chain joins TRBV28 to TRBJ2-3; TRBD1 matches at 8 bases. The CDR3 runs to 15 residues. V was clipped by 3 bases and J by 2 bases; unmatched bases: 4. The V gene's germline CDR1 is MDHEN and CDR2 SYDVKM. The CDR3 region is CASSFPQGDTDTQYF. The CDR3 DNA sequence: TGTGCCAGCAGTTTTCCACAGGGGGACACAGATACGCAGTATTTT.

The chain carries TRBV2 and TRBJ2-7; a weak D match, TRBD1 (6 bases). The CDR3 spans 15 residues. V was pared by 7 bases and J by 2 bases, with 18 bases between. Looked up from germline, CDR1 is SNHLY and CDR2 is FYNNEI. CDR3 amino acids: CASTPQGTTPYEQYF. CDR3 in DNA: TGTGCCAGCACTCCTCAGGGGACGACGCCCTACGAGCAGTACTTC.

This clonotype was counted ten times or more. The chain has TRBV5-1 and TRBJ2-1; D might be TRBD1 (6 bases). This CDR3 contains 14 residues. The germline V gene encodes CDR1 SGHRS and CDR2 YFSETQ. Trimming removed 0 bases at V and 8 bases at J, with 12 bases between. DNA of the CDR3: TGCGCCAGCAGCTTGGGGGGGACACCGTATGAGCAGTTCTTC. It encodes CASSLGGTPYEQFF.

This clonotype was counted ten times or more. The rearrangement uses TRBV3-1 and TRBJ2-1; D is ambiguous. Trimming left V 0 bases short and J 8 bases short, with 11 bases between. The germline V gene has CDR1 LGHDT and CDR2 YNNKEL (reference sequence). CDR3 size: 14 residues. CDR3: CASSQDQFLDEQFF. The CDR3, as DNA: TGTGCCAGCAGCCAAGATCAATTCCTGGATGAGCAGTTCTTC.